This TCR beta chain was identified during a study of blood T cells in healthy people across ages (dated by TCRdb to between 2014 and 2016). For the wider study: In model experiments, template switching captured about one uniquely barcoded TCR beta cDNA molecule for every two T cells. The donors were split into four age groups: young (average 16 years), middle-aged (39), aged (around 67) and long-lived (more than 80). The study measured age-related changes in TCR beta repertoire diversity using deep sequencing normalized with unique cDNA molecular identifiers. To avoid experimental bias, donors of different ages were randomly spread across the sequencing lanes. Using the same blood draw, the study looked at two additional independent replicas of 1 million unique cDNA reads for two donors, one aged 18 to 29 and the other aged 80 or older.

V lost 0 bases and J lost 8 bases; the stretch between them is 14 bases long. The germline V gene (reference sequence) sets CDR1 to LGHDT and CDR2 to YNNKEL. Inclusive of the bounding cysteine and phenylalanine, the CDR3 is 15 residues long. Just the 45-base CDR3 DNA is kept, in frame starting at base 1. Here is what the overall study found, with its caveats: The long-lived group showed more naive CD4+ T cells, fewer expanded clones and increased TCR diversity than the aged group, suggesting age selection. The percentage of naive T cells measured by flow cytometry correlated strongly with observed TCR beta diversity. Since profiling was done on bulk unsorted PBMCs, naive and antigen-experienced compartments could not be conclusively compared. The CMV infection status of donors was not known, potentially confounding age-related changes in expanded clonotypes. Observed TCR beta diversity per million T cells fell roughly linearly with age, and a significant reduction was already apparent by age roughly 40. Estimates of total diversity based on one million sequenced T cells were considered lower bounds and underestimates.

The approximately 39 donors, aged roughly 6 to 95 years, were systemically healthy Caucasian individuals from Russia. Ten milliliters of peripheral blood were drawn from each donor into EDTA-treated Vacutainer tubes. Ficoll-Paque density-gradient centrifugation was used to isolate PBMCs, with at least 6 million obtained per sample. Trizol reagent was used to extract total RNA from PBMCs, with at least 6 micrograms per sample. The percentages of naive CD45RAhigh/CD27high T cells were determined by flow cytometry on a PBMC aliquot from every donor. Libraries were constructed by 5' RACE. Data came from an Illumina HiSeq 2500. A second about 7 to 12 cycle PCR used a sample-barcoded 5' primer and a J-beta primer mix. Each TCR beta cDNA molecule received a unique molecular identifier from a template-switch 5' adaptor carrying 12 random nucleotides. At least 2.5 million CDR3-containing paired-end reads were obtained from each sample. First-strand cDNA was synthesized from all RNA with the Mint cDNA synthesis kit, primed by a TRBC-specific oligonucleotide. Following uracil-DNA glycosylase treatment, all cDNA underwent a first 18-cycle PCR with the universal primers M1SS and BC2_uni_R. In the source study's methods: For normalization, 1 million high-quality reads, each with a distinct molecular identifier, were randomly selected from each sample. Reads sharing molecular identifiers were discarded rather than binned into consensus sequences. MiTCR, run with a Q25 quality threshold and the strictest error-elimination algorithm, handled CDR3 identification, clonotype clustering and error correction. Lower-bound total TCR beta diversity was estimated with a nonparametric unseen species model using Euler transformation. Starting from the raw public reads, TCRdb applied fastp trimming at Q25, assembled clones with MiXCR and retained in-frame beta chains. CDR3 protein sequences are deduplicated, and each keeps its most common genes and DNA. These V and J calls originate from TCRdb's pipeline instead of the authors' own analysis. The sample records approximately 800,000 distinct CDR3 sequences, over 45% of which are singletons. The ten largest account for 20% to 25% of the sample.

With regard to this clonotype: The target of this receptor is not known. The sample holds no much larger clone one base away, and base qualities are not on file.

The sequence was collected from a man aged 25 to 45 in good health. The sequencing sample was made of blood. Recombination joined TRBV3-1 with TRBJ2-4; the D gene is perhaps TRBD1, on 5 matching bases. Here the CDR3 is given as CASSQDSILQDIQYF. The bases are TGTGCCAGCAGCCAAGATTCTATTTTACAGGACATTCAGTACTTC.